The present TCR beta chain was sequenced within a study of human T cells and chemical hapten exposure. Study background: Patients had diphenylcyclopropenone applied to the scalp weekly throughout the roughly 23-week study. Patients, predominantly female, presented with alopecia areata, totalis or universalis. Small pooled library volume differences mainly caused per-sample TCR yield variation.

V lost 6 bases and J lost 7; bases outside the gene matches: 8. From germline, CDR1 is ENHRY and CDR2 SYGVKD. The CDR3 has 14 amino acids. MiXCR, applied by TCRdb to the RACE reads, yields one record per CDR3 protein. Among approximately 400,000 distinct CDR3 sequences listed, roughly 5% were seen once. Time point given: pre-sensitization, week 0. The treatment here: therapeutic diphenylcyclopropenone sensitization with weekly scalp DPC. The receptor was derived from a woman aged 50 to 60 with alopecia areata. Some clones in this sample may be carry-over from other donors' samples. The rearrangement uses TRBV10-3 and TRBJ1-2, with 10 bases that match TRBD1. Sequenced material: whole blood, taken in connection with sensitization to the hapten diphenylcyclopropenone (DPC). CDR3 sequence (DNA): TGTGCCATCAGGGGACAGGGGACAATGTTTGGCTACACCTTC. Translation gives CAIRGQGTMFGYTF.